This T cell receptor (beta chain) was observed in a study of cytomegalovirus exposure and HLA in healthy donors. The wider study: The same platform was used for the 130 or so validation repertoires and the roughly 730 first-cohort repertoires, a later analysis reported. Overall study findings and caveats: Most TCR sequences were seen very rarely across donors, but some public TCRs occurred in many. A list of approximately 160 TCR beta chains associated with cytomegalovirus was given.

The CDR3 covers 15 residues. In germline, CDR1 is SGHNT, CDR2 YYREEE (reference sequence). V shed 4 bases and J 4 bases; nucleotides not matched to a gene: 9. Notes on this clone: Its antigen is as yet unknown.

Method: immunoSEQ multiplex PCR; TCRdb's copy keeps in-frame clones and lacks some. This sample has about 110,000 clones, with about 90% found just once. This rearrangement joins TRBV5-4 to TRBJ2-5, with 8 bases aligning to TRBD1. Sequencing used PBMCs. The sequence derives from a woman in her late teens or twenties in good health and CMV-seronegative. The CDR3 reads CASSVRQGMGETQYF. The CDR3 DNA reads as TGTGCCAGCAGCGTGAGACAGGGGATGGGAGAGACCCAGTACTTC. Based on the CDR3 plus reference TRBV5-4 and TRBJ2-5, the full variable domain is ETGVTQSPTHLIKTRGQQVTLRCSSQSGHNTVSWYQQALGQGPQFIFQYYREEENGRGNFPPRFSGLQFPNYSSELNVNALELDDSALYLCASSVRQGMGETQYFGPGTRLLVL.